This is a list of T cell receptor beta chains from one sample in a study of shared clonotypes between healthy human individuals. Clones were read by immunoSEQ multiplex PCR, and TCRdb kept only the in-frame ones, dropping some. The sample lists fewer than 3 million clones, around 93% occurring once. The sequencing input was naive CD4+ T cells from PBMCs. Receptor source: a man younger than 30 in good health. Some clones in this sample may be carry-over from other donors' samples. Both conserved end residues are part of each CDR3. Each record gives: D gene, V gene, clone size, J gene, CDR3 DNA, CDR3 protein. The D gene is left open where the match is weak. Not every row has a clone size; where given, it reads once, few, many or a size class.

>NA|TRBV2|few|TRBJ2-1
TGTGCCAGCAGTGATCAGGGTGGGCAGTTCTTC
CASSDQGGQFF
>NA|TRBV5-1|NA|TRBJ2-7
TGCGCCAGCAGCTTAGCAGGGAACTACGAGCAGTACTTC
CASSLAGNYEQYF
>TRBD1|TRBV18|NA|TRBJ2-3
TGTGCCAGCTCACCACGAGTGAGGGGGCTCACAGATACGCAGTATTTT
CASSPRVRGLTDTQYF
>TRBD1|TRBV6-5|NA|TRBJ1-2
TGTGCCAGCAGCGACAGGGGTGGTGGCTACACCTTC
CASSDRGGGYTF
>NA|TRBV6-1|NA|TRBJ2-2
TGTGCCAGCAGTGAAGCGCGGGGAATCCAGACCGGGGAGCTGTTTTTT
CASSEARGIQTGELFF
>NA|TRBV6-1|NA|TRBJ1-2
TGTGCCAGCAGTGAATGGTCGGCGGAAACCTTC
CASSEWSAETF
>NA|TRBV6-5|once|TRBJ1-5
TGTGCCAGCAGTTACAGTCCACTCGGGCAGCCCCAGCATTTT
CASSYSPLGQPQHF
>NA|TRBV7-8|NA|TRBJ1-2
TGTGCCAGCAGCTTAGCGTCAGGGGCAGCGGGCTACACCTTC
CASSLASGAAGYTF
>NA|TRBV4-3|NA|TRBJ1-1
TGCGCCAGCAGCCAAGAAGAAACGGTCACCACGGCTTTCTTT
CASSQEETVTTAFF
>NA|TRBV21-1|few|TRBJ1-1
TGTGCCAGCAGGAGGCAGGAATGGTCGAACACTGAAGCTTTCTTT
CASRRQEWSNTEAFF
>NA|TRBV28|once|TRBJ1-2
TGTGCCAGCAGTTTAACATTCCCCAACTATGGCTACACCTTC
CASSLTFPNYGYTF
>NA|TRBV6-1|once|TRBJ1-5
TGTGCCAGCAGTCGAGGGGTTGGGCCCCAGCATTTT
CASSRGVGPQHF
>NA|TRBV7-6|NA|TRBJ2-7
TGTGCCAGCACCAAAGGAAAGCGGCCGTATACAGAGCAGTACTTC
CASTKGKRPYTEQYF
>NA|TRBV30|few|TRBJ1-3
TGTGCCTGGAGTTACGGAAGCTCTGGAAACACCATATATTTT
CAWSYGSSGNTIYF
>TRBD2|TRBV6-5|NA|TRBJ2-1
TGTGCCAGCAGTTCACCTGGACTAGCGAAATACAATGAGCAGTTCTTC
CASSSPGLAKYNEQFF
>NA|TRBV29-1|NA|TRBJ2-3
TGCAGCACCATCCCAGTAGATACGCAGTATTTT
CSTIPVDTQYF
>NA|TRBV9|NA|TRBJ1-5
TGTGCCAGCAGCGCAACCATCGGTCAGCCCCAGCATTTT
CASSATIGQPQHF
>NA|TRBV2|NA|TRBJ1-1
TGTGCCAGCCGGAGGGGCAGGGTGGACACTGAAGCTTTCTTT
CASRRGRVDTEAFF
>TRBD2|TRBV10-3|NA|TRBJ2-1
TGTGCCATCAGGGAAGCGCTAGCGGGTAACAATGAGCAGTTCTTC
CAIREALAGNNEQFF
>TRBD1|TRBV5-1|once|TRBJ2-2
TGCGCCAGCAGCCGGACAGGGGCCACCAACACCGGGGAGCTGTTTTTT
CASSRTGATNTGELFF
>NA|TRBV6-5|NA|TRBJ1-5
TGTGCCAGCAGGCGCGCAGCAGGCGATCAGCCCCAGCATTTT
CASRRAAGDQPQHF
>NA|TRBV27|NA|TRBJ2-3
TGTGCCAGCAGTTTAACCCTCGGGACAGATACGCAGTATTTT
CASSLTLGTDTQYF
>NA|TRBV7-3|NA|TRBJ2-2
TGTGCCAGCAGCTTAACGCCGACAGCCAACACCGGGGAGCTGTTTTTT
CASSLTPTANTGELFF
>NA|TRBV11-2|NA|TRBJ2-5
TGTGCCAGCAGCTTAGGGGACGGATTGGCCCAGTACTTC
CASSLGDGLAQYF
>NA|TRBV28|NA|TRBJ2-7
TGTGCCAGCAGTGCCCGGGACCGAATATACGAGCAGTACTTC
CASSARDRIYEQYF
>NA|TRBV25-1|NA|TRBJ2-3
TGTGCCAGCAGTGAAGTGGGTGCACAAAGCACAGATACGCAGTATTTT
CASSEVGAQSTDTQYF
>TRBD1|TRBV5-1|NA|TRBJ2-2
TGCGCCAGCAGCTGGACAGGGTCCACCGGGGAGCTGTTTTTT
CASSWTGSTGELFF
>TRBD2|TRBV18|NA|TRBJ2-2
TGTGCCAGCTCGCGAACTAGCGGGAGGACGGACACCGGGGAGCTGTTTTTT
CASSRTSGRTDTGELFF
>NA|TRBV5-1|NA|TRBJ2-7
TGCGCCAGCAGCTTGGTGGTAGGAGCCGAGCAGTACTTC
CASSLVVGAEQYF
>NA|TRBV18|NA|TRBJ1-4
TGTGCCAGCTCACCAGGACTCAATGAAAAACTGTTTTTT
CASSPGLNEKLFF
>TRBD1|TRBV5-1|NA|TRBJ1-2
TGCGCCAGCAGCCCGGCGGGGACAGGGGATGTAGATGGCTACACCTTC
CASSPAGTGDVDGYTF
>TRBD1|TRBV2|NA|TRBJ1-3
TGTGCCAGCAGCACCGACAGGGCTGGAAACACCATATATTTT
CASSTDRAGNTIYF
>NA|TRBV6-5|NA|TRBJ2-3
TGTGCCAGCAGCCAAATGTGGGGGAGCACGGATACGCAGTATTTT
CASSQMWGSTDTQYF
>NA|TRBV5-1|NA|TRBJ2-3
TGCGCCAGCAGCTTGGGAGGTTCGACAGATACGCAGTATTTT
CASSLGGSTDTQYF
>TRBD2|TRBV7-9|NA|TRBJ2-7
TGTGCCAGCAGCTTAGAACTAGCGGGAGGGCCTTACGAGCAGTACTTC
CASSLELAGGPYEQYF
>TRBD2|TRBV6-1|few|TRBJ2-1
TGTGCCAGCACCCTGACTAGCGGGAGGGCAAATGAGCAGTTCTTC
CASTLTSGRANEQFF
>NA|TRBV6-5|NA|TRBJ1-1
TGTGCCATCCCCGCAGGGGCCTTCAACACTGAAGCTTTCTTT
CAIPAGAFNTEAFF
>TRBD2|TRBV28|NA|TRBJ2-1
TGTGCCAGCAGTTTACGGCTAGCGGGTTACAATGAGCAGTTCTTC
CASSLRLAGYNEQFF
>TRBD1|TRBV19|NA|TRBJ1-1
TGTGCCAGTAGTATACAGAGGACAGGTAACACTGAAGCTTTCTTT
CASSIQRTGNTEAFF
>TRBD2|TRBV11-2|NA|TRBJ2-2
TGTGCCAGCAGCTTTACTAGCGGATACACCGGGGAGCTGTTTTTT
CASSFTSGYTGELFF
>TRBD1|TRBV19|NA|TRBJ2-1
TGTGCCAGTAGTATAGATGTAACAGGGGTGGAGTTCTTC
CASSIDVTGVEFF
>NA|TRBV7-9|NA|TRBJ2-7
TGTGCCAGCAGCCGGGGGGCGGAGGTGTACGAGCAGTACTTC
CASSRGAEVYEQYF
>NA|TRBV10-3|NA|TRBJ1-3
TGTGCCACACTCAAACAGGAACCAGGAAACACCATATATTTT
CATLKQEPGNTIYF
>TRBD2|TRBV7-2|NA|TRBJ2-7
TGTGCCAGCAGCTTCCGGGACCCGGGCTTCGCGGGAGAAGGCTACGAGCAGTACTTC
CASSFRDPGFAGEGYEQYF
>NA|TRBV27|NA|TRBJ2-3
TGTGCCAGCAGTGACTTCACAGGGATGGATACGCAGTATTTT
CASSDFTGMDTQYF
>TRBD2|TRBV28|NA|TRBJ2-1
TGTGCCAGCAGGGGCGGGAGTCGGTACAATGAGCAGTTCTTC
CASRGGSRYNEQFF